This T cell receptor beta chain appears in the sequencing data of a study of blood T cell repertoires in COVID-19. As for the study in general: Collection of acute and convalescent COVID-19 samples took place in the United States, Italy and Spain. The cDNA or gDNA used as material had been derived from T cells, B-cell-depleted T cells, or PBMCs.

In the source study's methods: Reference gene primer amplification yielded estimated nucleated cell counts. Here immunoSEQ multiplex PCR was the method, and the copy in TCRdb shows in-frame clones only, minus some. D and trimming come from the DNA, and the V and J calls and clone size come from that table. The sample lists about 110,000 clones; around 90% were seen once. Germline CDR1 and CDR2: MRHNA and SNTAGT. The CDR3 runs 18 residues. The V and J ends lost 6 bases and 3 bases respectively, with 24 bases between them. V and J are TRBV6-4 and TRBJ2-1, with D maybe TRBD2 (5 bases). Sequencing used peripheral blood. The sequence came from a human donor in a cohort sampled during active COVID-19. The CDR3 coding sequence is TGTGCCAGCAGACCCGAAGGGTGGGCTAGCCTGAACTACAATGAGCAGTTCTTC. This sequence encodes CASRPEGWASLNYNEQFF.